These 21 T cell receptor beta chains were sequenced from one sample in a study of T cell responses to AZD1222 COVID-19 vaccine. Clones were read by immunoSEQ multiplex PCR, and TCRdb kept only the in-frame ones, dropping some. The sample carries 75,000 to 100,000 clones, 80% to 90% recorded once. The specimen was peripheral blood, collected on day 0 of AZD1222 vaccination. All receptors come from an adult in good health.

The rearrangement uses TRBV9 and TRBJ2-5; D perhaps matches TRBD2 (6 bases). Germline V gene sequence: CDR1 SGDLS, CDR2 YYNGEE. CDR3 size: 16 residues. V lost 2 bases and J 1 base, leaving 15 bases between the germline ends. This CDR3 reads CASSVLVGGSQETQYF. Here the CDR3 DNA reads TGTGCCAGCAGCGTCTTAGTCGGGGGATCCCAAGAGACCCAGTACTTC.

The rearrangement links TRBV6-2 or TRBV6-3 to TRBJ1-2; D is undetermined. Germline CDR1 is MNHEY and CDR2 is SVGEGT. V gave up 1 base and J gave up 7 bases, with 7 bases separating them. The CDR3 length is 12 residues. The CDR3 here is CASSYWGSGYTF. The CDR3 bases are TGTGCCAGCAGTTACTGGGGTTCTGGCTACACCTTC.

This clone occurred once. The J gene is TRBJ2-4, the V gene TRBV28; D not certain. The germline CDR1 and CDR2 sequences are MDHEN and SYDVKM. Trimming shortened V by 4 bases and J by 5 bases, and 9 bases separated the two germline ends. The CDR3 extends over 13 amino acids. The CDR3 region has the DNA TGTGCCAGCAGTTCGGCCAGGCAAAACATTCAGTACTTC. Its translation: CASSSARQNIQYF.

The CDR3 reads CASSEAGTSGYEQYF. CDR3 DNA: TGTGCCAGCAGTGAAGCTGGGACTAGCGGGTACGAGCAGTACTTC. The J gene is TRBJ2-7, the V gene TRBV6-1; 12 nucleotides agree with TRBD2. V was pared by 0 bases and J by 4 bases, with 1 base of the junction left unmatched. The germline V gene has CDR1 MNHNS and CDR2 SASEGT. CDR3 length equals 15 residues.

The chain carries TRBV29-1 and TRBJ2-3; no clear D gene. The CDR3 extends over 16 amino acids. The V end was cut by 3 bases, the J end by 0 bases, with 16 bases between. Germline-derived CDR1 and CDR2 are SQVTM and ANQGSEA. Written as DNA, the CDR3 is TGCAGCGTTGACGCCCCCACAGATCCAAGCACAGATACGCAGTATTTT. Protein product: CSVDAPTDPSTDTQYF.

The V and J genes are TRBV6-5 and TRBJ1-4, with unresolved D. CDR1 is MNHEY, CDR2 SVGAGI, per germline. Trimming removed 5 bases at V and 6 bases at J, with 13 bases between. CDR3 length equals 14 residues. CDR3 nucleotide sequence: TGTGCCAGCAGTAACCTACAGTGGGATGAAAAACTGTTTTTT. This gives the protein CASSNLQWDEKLFF.

The chain couples TRBV19 to TRBJ1-2; tentative D call: TRBD1 (5 bases). CDR1 and CDR2 (germline): LNHDA, SQIVND (reference sequence). V was shortened by 7 bases and J by 3 bases, with 15 bases between the two germline ends. This CDR3 is 14 amino acids long. CDR3 sequence reads: CASTPGRRDYGYTF. The CDR3 DNA is TGTGCCAGTACCCCGGGACGGCGTGACTATGGCTACACCTTC.

The rearrangement uses TRBV30 and TRBJ1-6, with D possibly TRBD1 on 5 matching bases. Trimming took 4 bases from V and 0 from J, leaving 10 bases between them. The CDR3 is 15 amino acids. Per germline, CDR1 GTSNPN and CDR2 SVGIG (reference sequence). The CDR3 is CAWIRASSYNSPLHF. For the CDR3, the DNA is TGTGCCTGGATCAGGGCGAGCTCCTATAATTCACCCCTCCACTTT.

The chain joins TRBV7-8 to TRBJ2-1; TRBD1 matches 7 bases. Germline V lookup: CDR1 SGHVS, CDR2 FQNEAQ. Trimming at V came to 8 bases and at J to 1 base, leaving 8 bases not matched to a gene. The CDR3 sequence is 15 residues long. The CDR3: CASCQGDSSYNEQFF. The CDR3 region has the DNA TGTGCCAGCTGCCAAGGGGACAGTTCCTACAATGAGCAGTTCTTC.

This sequence joins TRBV5-6 and TRBJ1-1, with 7 bases aligning to TRBD1. Per the germline V gene, CDR1 is SGHDT and CDR2 is YYEEEE. The CDR3 has 14 amino acids. Unmatched junction bases numbered 2, after V lost 0 bases and J lost 3 bases. The chain's CDR3 is CASSLAGGYTEAFF. Here the CDR3 DNA reads TGTGCCAGCAGCTTGGCAGGGGGTTACACTGAAGCTTTCTTT. Full variable domain (outside the CDR3, taken from reference TRBV5-6 and TRBJ1-1): DAGVTQSPTHLIKTRGQQVTLRCSPKSGHDTVSWYQQALGQGPQFIFQYYEEEERQRGNFPDRFSGHQFPNYSSELNVNALLLGDSALYLCASSLAGGYTEAFFGQGTRLTVV.

The chain couples TRBV6-6 to TRBJ2-7, with a possible D match to TRBD1 (6 bases). The CDR3 totals 12 residues. Germline V CDR1 and CDR2: MNHNY, SVGAGI (reference sequence). V was shortened by 7 bases and J by 2 bases, with 9 bases between the two germline ends. This CDR3 is CASNAGAYEQYF. As DNA, the CDR3 is TGTGCCAGCAATGCAGGGGCCTACGAGCAGTACTTC.

The rearrangement uses TRBV19 and TRBJ2-3; D could derive from TRBD1 or TRBD2 (5 bases each). Per the germline V gene, CDR1 is LNHDA and CDR2 is SQIVND (reference sequence). V was pared by 5 bases and J by 9 bases, with 21 bases between. CDR3 length: 15 amino acids. CDR3 nucleotides: TGTGCCAGTAGTGAACGTGGGGACGGGCGAGGCACGCAGTATTTT. Residues: CASSERGDGRGTQYF.

The chain has TRBV11-2 and TRBJ2-6, with no clear D. The CDR3 totals 14 residues. V dropped 8 bases and J dropped 0 bases, with 8 bases sitting between them. CDR1 and CDR2 (germline): SGHAT, FQNNGV. The chain's CDR3 is CASGPFSGANVLTF. The DNA for the CDR3 is TGTGCCAGCGGACCATTCTCTGGGGCCAACGTCCTGACTTTC.

The gene calls are TRBV11-3 and TRBJ1-5; D gene ambiguous. Trimming left V 1 base short and J 0 bases short, with 13 bases between. The CDR3 runs to 17 residues. Germline V CDR1 and CDR2: SGHNT, YENEEA. CDR3 in amino acids: CASSLGGRHYSNQPQHF. CDR3 nucleotides: TGTGCCAGCAGCTTAGGAGGACGGCACTATAGCAATCAGCCCCAGCATTTT.

The chain uses TRBV7-9 and TRBJ1-3; D ambiguous. The V end lost 11 bases, the J end lost 0 bases, and 11 bases lay between the germline ends. The germline gives CDR1 SEHNR, CDR2 FQNEAQ (reference sequence). This CDR3 has 13 amino acids. The CDR3 DNA reads TGTGCCGGAAGAAGCTTCTCTGGAAACACCATATATTTT. As protein: CAGRSFSGNTIYF.

The chain links TRBV4-1 to TRBJ1-2; D possibly corresponds to TRBD1 (5 bases). Germline values: CDR1 MGHRA, CDR2 YSYEKL. The CDR3 is 14 residues long. With 3 bases removed from V and 0 bases from J, the gap between germline ends came to 8 bases. The CDR3 DNA is TGCGCCAGCAGCCAGACAGTAGCTAACTATGGCTACACCTTC. This gives the protein CASSQTVANYGYTF.

This clone is a singleton in its sample. This chain links TRBV10-3 with TRBJ1-5, with D perhaps TRBD1 (5 bases). The CDR3 is 14 amino acids. V shed 2 bases and J shed 4 bases, with 9 bases lying between them. The germline V gene encodes CDR1 ENHRY and CDR2 SYGVKD. This chain's CDR3 is CAISEQNRNQPQHF. The CDR3 coding sequence is TGTGCCATCAGTGAGCAAAACAGGAATCAGCCCCAGCATTTT.

This rearrangement joins TRBV20-1 to TRBJ2-1, with TRBD2 matching 9 bases. This CDR3 contains 15 residues. The V segment lost 3 bases and the J segment 4 bases; nucleotides outside the gene matches: 7. Germline V CDR1 and CDR2: DFQATT, SNEGSKA (reference sequence). CDR3 in DNA: TGCAGTGCTAGTTGGGCGCGGGGGGGGTACAATGAGCAGTTCTTC. Its protein product is CSASWARGGYNEQFF.

The CDR3 here is CASRQYRAYNYGYTF. CDR3 bases: TGTGCCAGCAGGCAATACAGGGCTTATAACTATGGCTACACCTTC. J is TRBJ1-2 and V is TRBV28, with D possibly matching TRBD1 (6 bases). Trimming took off 6 bases at V and 1 base at J, with 15 bases between the two ends. Germline assignment: CDR1 MDHEN and CDR2 SYDVKM. The CDR3 extends over 15 amino acids.

This clone has just a few counts. V gene TRBV15 combines with J gene TRBJ1-1, with 10 bases lining up with TRBD1. The CDR3 length is 17 residues. The trim removed 2 bases at V and 4 bases at J, leaving 10 bases unmatched. Germline V gene sequence: CDR1 LNHNV, CDR2 YYDKDF (reference sequence). The CDR3 DNA sequence: TGTGCCACCAGCAGATTCCCCTCCGGGACAGGGGTCACTGAAGCTTTCTTT. It encodes CATSRFPSGTGVTEAFF. Variable domain in full (rest from reference TRBV15 and TRBJ1-1): DAMVIQNPRYQVTQFGKPVTLSCSQTLNHNVMYWYQQKSSQAPKLLFHYYDKDFNNEADTPDNFQSRRPNTSFCFLDIRSPGLGDTAMYLCATSRFPSGTGVTEAFFGQGTRLTVV.

The chain uses TRBV7-9 and TRBJ2-5; D is unresolved. Germline CDR1 and CDR2: SEHNR and FQNEAQ (reference sequence). Trimming took 2 bases from V and 5 from J, leaving 9 bases between them. This CDR3 is 13 amino acids long. The DNA of the CDR3 is TGTGCCAGCAGCTTACCTCAACATGAGACCCAGTACTTC. Its protein is CASSLPQHETQYF.